These T cell receptor beta chains were read from a single sample in a study of metastatic and nonmetastatic thyroid tumors. With MiXCR, TCRdb called clones anew from the PCR reads. The sample yields 15,000 to 17,000 clones, 3.7% seen once. Material: tumor tissue. All receptors come from a female donor with papillary thyroid cancer or a benign thyroid nodule (not recorded which). Some clones in this sample may be carry-over from other donors' samples. Both conserved end residues are part of each CDR3. A D gene is named only where the DNA matches it firmly. Clone size is not always given. Where it is, it says once, few, many or a class for expanded clones.

J gene | V gene | D gene | clone size | CDR3 DNA | CDR3 protein
TRBJ2-7 | TRBV6-5 | TRBD1 | many | TGTGCCAGCAGTTACTCGCACAGGGGGCTTGAGCAGTACTTC | CASSYSHRGLEQYF
TRBJ1-2 | TRBV3-1 | TRBD1 | many | TGTGCCAGCAGCTTACAGGGGGCGGGCTATGGCTACACCTTC | CASSLQGAGYGYTF
TRBJ2-7 | TRBV12-3/TRBV12-4 | TRBD2 | NA | TGTGCCAGCAGTTTCCCGGGACTAATTCACGAGCAGTACTTC | CASSFPGLIHEQYF
TRBJ2-7 | TRBV7-9 | NA | NA | TGTGCCAGCAGCTTACGAGCCGTTTCCTACGAGCAGTACTTC | CASSLRAVSYEQYF
TRBJ2-5 | TRBV27 | TRBD2 | few | TGTGCCAGCAGTTTACTCCAACCGGGACTAGCGGGAGGGAAATACTTC | CASSLLQPGLAGGKYF
TRBJ1-1 | TRBV6-1 | NA | few | TGTGCCAGCGGCGATGGAACAACCTCCACTGAAGCTTTCTTT | CASGDGTTSTEAFF
TRBJ2-7 | TRBV2 | TRBD2 | few | TGTGCCAGCAGTACCAGCAGGTTCACCTCCGGGACTAGCGACTCCTACGAGCAGTACTTC | CASSTSRFTSGTSDSYEQYF
TRBJ2-7 | TRBV2 | TRBD2 | many | TGTGCCAGCAGAACCGGGACTAGCGATCACGAGCAGTACTTC | CASRTGTSDHEQYF
TRBJ1-3 | TRBV27 | NA | NA | TGTGCCACCCCTCGCTCGAGCTCTGGAAACACCATATATTTT | CATPRSSSGNTIYF
TRBJ1-3 | TRBV6-2/TRBV6-3 | TRBD1 | few | TGTGCCAGCAGAGGACAGGTGGTATCAGGAAACACCATATATTTT | CASRGQVVSGNTIYF
TRBJ1-6 | TRBV6-1 | NA | NA | TGTGCCAGCAGTGAAGGCCAGGGGAGGGATTCACCCCTCCACTTT | CASSEGQGRDSPLHF
TRBJ1-2 | TRBV6-5 | NA | NA | TGTGCCAGCAGTTACGACCTCCAGGGAGGTGCTAACTATGGCTACACCTTC | CASSYDLQGGANYGYTF
TRBJ2-7 | TRBV6-1 | NA | few | TGTGCCAGCAGACAGCAGGGAACCATGGGCGAGCAGTACTTC | CASRQQGTMGEQYF
TRBJ2-1 | TRBV6-1 | TRBD2 | few | TGTGCCAGCGGGAGGGAGGGCCGGGCTGAGCAGTTCTTC | CASGREGRAEQFF
TRBJ2-1 | TRBV7-2 | TRBD2 | NA | TGTGCCAGCAGGACCGGGACTAGCGATCACGAGCAGTTCTTC | CASRTGTSDHEQFF
TRBJ2-2 | TRBV29-1 | TRBD2 | NA | TGCAGCGTTGTCTTGGCGGGAGGCTTTGTCACCGGGGAGCTGTTTTTT | CSVVLAGGFVTGELFF
TRBJ1-1 | TRBV19 | NA | NA | TGTGCCAGTAGTATAGGACGGGGGAACACTGAAGCTTTCTTT | CASSIGRGNTEAFF
TRBJ1-2 | TRBV28 | NA | few | TGTGCCAGCAGTTATAACTATGGCTACACCTTC | CASSYNYGYTF
TRBJ2-3 | TRBV19 | TRBD1 | few | TGTGCCAGTAGTGTCACAGGGGCTGGACCAGATACGCAGTATTTT | CASSVTGAGPDTQYF
TRBJ2-2 | TRBV20-1 | TRBD2 | few | TGCAGTGCTCCCCGGACTAGCGGGAGGGGAGGCACCGGGGAGCTGTTTTTT | CSAPRTSGRGGTGELFF
TRBJ2-2 | TRBV6-4 | NA | few | TGTGCCAGCAGTGACTCCGCAGACCCGAACACCGGGGAGCTGTTTTTT | CASSDSADPNTGELFF
TRBJ2-1 | TRBV10-2 | TRBD2 | few | TGCGCCAGCAGTGAATCCGGGGGGGAATACAATGAGCAGTTCTTC | CASSESGGEYNEQFF
TRBJ2-7 | TRBV19 | NA | few | TGTGCCTCTTCAATGACCCCAGTGGGTGAGCAGTACTTC | CASSMTPVGEQYF
TRBJ2-7 | TRBV20-1 | TRBD1 | NA | TGCAGTGCTAGGACAGGGCAACGCTACGAGCAGTACTTC | CSARTGQRYEQYF
TRBJ1-1 | TRBV14 | NA | NA | TGTGCCAGCTCCCAAAACAGGAGAGAAGCTTTCTTT | CASSQNRREAFF
TRBJ2-3 | TRBV6-1 | NA | few | TGTGCCAGCAGTGAAAGGCGGGATACGCAGTATTTT | CASSERRDTQYF
TRBJ2-7 | TRBV6-2/TRBV6-3 | NA | NA | TGTGCCAGCAATGACCCGAGCCTCTCGGAAGGAAGGTACGAGCAGTACTTC | CASNDPSLSEGRYEQYF
TRBJ2-1 | TRBV5-1 | TRBD1 | NA | TGCGCCAGCAGCTTGGGACAGGGCGCCTACAATGAGCAGTTCTTC | CASSLGQGAYNEQFF
TRBJ2-1 | TRBV20-1 | NA | few | TGCAGTGCTAGCGGGAGATACTCCTACAATGAGCAGTTCTTC | CSASGRYSYNEQFF
TRBJ2-3 | TRBV6-7 | TRBD2 | NA | TGTGCCAGCAGTTACGAGACTAGCGGAAGCACAGATACGCAGTATTTT | CASSYETSGSTDTQYF
TRBJ1-2 | TRBV25-1 | NA | NA | TGTGCCAGCAGTCCCCCGGGGACTGGGGTTGGCTACACCTTC | CASSPPGTGVGYTF
TRBJ2-5 | TRBV20-1 | NA | NA | TGCAGTGCTAGAGTAGGGGGTCGGATGGAGACCCAGTACTTC | CSARVGGRMETQYF
TRBJ2-3 | TRBV6-1 | NA | NA | TGTGCCAGCAGTACCCGGGACACAGATACGCAGTATTTT | CASSTRDTDTQYF
TRBJ2-7 | TRBV24-1 | TRBD1 | medium-sized | TGTGCCACCAGCGCCTCCGGGACAGGGAACTACGAGCAGTACTTC | CATSASGTGNYEQYF
TRBJ1-1 | TRBV6-2/TRBV6-3 | NA | few | TGTGCCAGCAGTTACGTCGGATTGAACACTGAAGCTTTCTTT | CASSYVGLNTEAFF
TRBJ1-2 | TRBV28 | NA | NA | TGTGCCAGCAGTTTGGTAGCTGTCTATGGCTACACCTTC | CASSLVAVYGYTF